Listed below are T cell receptor beta chains from one sample, sequenced in a study of T cells after yellow fever vaccination. TCRdb reanalysed the 5' RACE reads using MiXCR and keeps one entry per CDR3 protein. The data hold about 580,000 distinct CDR3 sequences, with less than 20% observed a single time. Specimen: PBMCs, collected 5 days after the first yellow fever vaccination. Every receptor here comes from a man younger than 35 who received the YFV17D yellow fever vaccine. Each CDR3 is given with its conserved first and last residue. D genes are given only for firm matches. The listing skips clone size in some rows; elsewhere it reads once, few, many or a size class.

J: TRBJ2-2
D: .
size: .
V: TRBV20-1
CDR3: CSARGYRSPPFTGELFF
DNA: TGCAGTGCTAGAGGCTACAGGTCCCCCCCATTCACCGGGGAGCTGTTTTTT

J: TRBJ2-1
D: .
size: .
V: TRBV28
CDR3: CASSFGSGKYNEQFF
DNA: TGTGCCAGCAGTTTCGGGTCAGGGAAATACAATGAGCAGTTCTTC

J: TRBJ2-5
D: .
size: .
V: TRBV29-1
CDR3: CSVEPPGEGETQYF
DNA: TGCAGCGTTGAACCCCCGGGAGAGGGGGAGACCCAGTACTTC

J: TRBJ2-6
D: TRBD1
size: .
V: TRBV12-3/TRBV12-4
CDR3: CASSLGTGGFGANVLTF
DNA: TGTGCCAGCAGTTTAGGCACAGGGGGGTTTGGGGCCAACGTCCTGACTTTC

J: TRBJ2-2
D: .
size: few
V: TRBV27
CDR3: CASSRAENTGELFF
DNA: TGTGCCAGCAGTAGGGCCGAGAACACCGGGGAGCTGTTTTTT

J: TRBJ2-7
D: .
size: .
V: TRBV12-3/TRBV12-4
CDR3: CASSLRSSYEQYF
DNA: TGTGCCAGCAGTCTTAGGAGCTCCTACGAGCAGTACTTC

J: TRBJ2-1
D: TRBD2
size: few
V: TRBV11-2
CDR3: CASSFHLAGAGSYNEQFF
DNA: TGTGCCAGCAGCTTCCATCTAGCGGGGGCCGGATCCTACAATGAGCAGTTCTTC

J: TRBJ1-2
D: .
size: .
V: TRBV7-2
CDR3: CASSLPSGTVYGYTF
DNA: TGTGCCAGCAGCTTACCCTCGGGGACCGTTTATGGCTACACCTTC

J: TRBJ1-1
D: .
size: .
V: TRBV7-2
CDR3: CASSRERGEAFF
DNA: TGTGCCAGCAGCCGTGAACGAGGTGAAGCTTTCTTT

J: TRBJ2-1
D: .
size: .
V: TRBV27
CDR3: CASSEPPEQFF
DNA: TGTGCCAGCAGTGAGCCCCCTGAGCAGTTCTTC

J: TRBJ1-3
D: .
size: many
V: TRBV29-1
CDR3: CSGSGQTGNTIYF
DNA: TGCAGCGGGTCGGGGCAGACTGGAAACACCATATATTTT

J: TRBJ2-7
D: TRBD2
size: few
V: TRBV5-1
CDR3: CASSLPQGGLAVYEQYF
DNA: TGCGCCAGCAGCTTGCCCCAGGGAGGACTAGCGGTCTACGAGCAGTACTTC

J: TRBJ1-1
D: .
size: once
V: TRBV20-1
CDR3: CSATGGAFF
DNA: TGCAGTGCTACCGGGGGCGCTTTCTTT

J: TRBJ1-2
D: TRBD1
size: .
V: TRBV5-1
CDR3: CASSLGWTGSQGNGYTF
DNA: TGCGCCAGCAGCTTGGGGTGGACAGGTTCACAAGGGAATGGCTACACCTTC

J: TRBJ2-3
D: TRBD2
size: .
V: TRBV10-2
CDR3: CASSELAGLDTQYF
DNA: TGCGCCAGCAGTGAGCTAGCGGGGTTGGATACGCAGTATTTT

J: TRBJ2-1
D: .
size: .
V: TRBV12-3/TRBV12-4
CDR3: CASSLGFGPRANEQFF
DNA: TGTGCCAGCAGTTTAGGGTTTGGGCCCAGGGCCAATGAGCAGTTCTTC

J: TRBJ2-5
D: .
size: .
V: TRBV5-4
CDR3: CASSRGGPVKGETQYF
DNA: TGTGCCAGCAGCCGAGGTGGGCCAGTCAAGGGGGAGACCCAGTACTTC

J: TRBJ2-7
D: .
size: few
V: TRBV19
CDR3: CASSWGQGPRGEQYF
DNA: TGTGCCAGTAGTTGGGGGCAAGGACCACGGGGCGAGCAGTACTTC

J: TRBJ1-3
D: .
size: .
V: TRBV5-6
CDR3: CASSLIRSSGNTIYF
DNA: TGTGCCAGCAGCTTGATTCGGAGCTCTGGAAACACCATATATTTT

J: TRBJ2-1
D: TRBD1
size: few
V: TRBV6-1
CDR3: CASNTDGTGIRPFF
DNA: TGTGCCAGCAACACCGACGGGACAGGGATACGACCGTTCTTC

J: TRBJ2-1
D: TRBD2
size: few
V: TRBV7-6
CDR3: CASSKAGTYNEQFF
DNA: TGTGCCAGCAGTAAAGCGGGGACCTACAATGAGCAGTTCTTC

J: TRBJ2-5
D: TRBD1
size: .
V: TRBV7-2
CDR3: CASSLAGTGWETQYF
DNA: TGTGCCAGCAGCCTAGCCGGGACAGGGTGGGAGACCCAGTACTTC

J: TRBJ1-5
D: .
size: few
V: TRBV20-1
CDR3: CSARAPTGSNQPQHF
DNA: TGCAGTGCTAGAGCCCCGACAGGCAGCAATCAGCCCCAGCATTTT

J: TRBJ1-5
D: .
size: few
V: TRBV12-3/TRBV12-4
CDR3: CASSRDSDQPQHF
DNA: TGTGCCAGCAGCCGAGACAGCGATCAGCCCCAGCATTTT

J: TRBJ1-1
D: .
size: .
V: TRBV11-2
CDR3: CASARGTNTEAFF
DNA: TGTGCCAGCGCCAGAGGGACGAACACTGAAGCTTTCTTT

J: TRBJ2-3
D: .
size: .
V: TRBV4-2
CDR3: CASSQDSGVYTDTQYF
DNA: TGTGCCAGCAGCCAAGACTCGGGGGTATACACAGATACGCAGTATTTT

J: TRBJ2-2
D: .
size: .
V: TRBV18
CDR3: CASSRAGEMFF
DNA: TGTGCCAGCTCCCGGGCCGGGGAGATGTTTTTT

J: TRBJ1-6
D: .
size: .
V: TRBV9
CDR3: CASSVEAGTSPLHF
DNA: TGTGCCAGCAGCGTAGAGGCAGGTACTTCACCCCTCCACTTT

J: TRBJ2-5
D: TRBD2
size: few
V: TRBV7-2
CDR3: CASSPKERGQETQYF
DNA: TGTGCCAGCAGCCCTAAGGAGCGGGGGCAAGAGACCCAGTACTTC

J: TRBJ2-1
D: .
size: once
V: TRBV6-6
CDR3: CASSYIHEQFF
DNA: TGTGCCAGCAGTTACATCCATGAGCAGTTCTTC